Reported below is one TCR beta chain. Its target is unknown. Distinct nucleotide sequences in the sample also encode this CDR3. This sample was taken from a study of shared clonotypes between healthy human individuals. Whole-study results and caveats: The represented genetic and exposure-history diversity was limited by the small number of donors. Four donors held 4.5% to 5% of naive CD4 clonotypes in common.

Measured with immunoSEQ multiplex PCR; TCRdb has only the in-frame clones, and not every one. The sample yields 2 million to 2.5 million clones, about 95% seen once. Positive CCR7 selection of CD45RO-negative cells yielded the naive CD8 cells, and terminally differentiated effector memory CD45RA+ cells were excluded. This CDR3 is built from 12 residues. V lost 0 bases and J lost 6, with 2 bases in between. Germline CDR1 and CDR2: MRHNA and SNTAGT. The source material was naive CD8+ T cells sorted from blood. This receptor was obtained from a man younger than 35 in good health. V gene TRBV6-4 combines with J gene TRBJ2-2; D uncertain. The CDR3 DNA reads TGTGCCAGCAGTGACTCGGCCGGGGAGCTGTTTTTT. Encoded protein: CASSDSAGELFF.